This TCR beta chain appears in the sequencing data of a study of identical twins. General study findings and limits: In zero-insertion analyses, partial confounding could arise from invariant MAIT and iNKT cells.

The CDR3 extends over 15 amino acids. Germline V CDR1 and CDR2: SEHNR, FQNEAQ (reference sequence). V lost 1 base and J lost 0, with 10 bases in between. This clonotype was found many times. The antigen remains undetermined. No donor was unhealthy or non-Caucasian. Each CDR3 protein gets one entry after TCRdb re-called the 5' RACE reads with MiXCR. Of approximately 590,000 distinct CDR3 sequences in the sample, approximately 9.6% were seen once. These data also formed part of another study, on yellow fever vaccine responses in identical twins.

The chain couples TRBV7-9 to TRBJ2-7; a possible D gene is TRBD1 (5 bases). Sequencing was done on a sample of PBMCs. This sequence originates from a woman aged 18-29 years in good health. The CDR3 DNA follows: TGTGCCAGCAGCTTAGTGGACATTAACTCCTACGAGCAGTACTTC. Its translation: CASSLVDINSYEQYF.